This entry is about one TCR beta chain. These data come from a study of blood T cell repertoires in COVID-19. Study-wide background: Researchers got acute and convalescent COVID-19 samples from the United States, Italy and Spain. Sample material is recorded as cDNA or gDNA derived from T cells, B-cell-depleted T cells, or PBMCs.

In Seattle, patients joined the study during active infection and were tracked longitudinally. Original data processing: Reference gene primer amplification gave estimated nucleated cell counts. TCRdb's copy holds only in-frame clones and misses some; the assay was immunoSEQ multiplex PCR. That table is the source of V, J and clone size, and D and trimming were worked out from the DNA. Of 45,000 to 65,000 clones in the sample, roughly 83% were seen once. The ends were cut back, 3 bases at V and 4 bases at J, with 9 bases in the middle. Germline V gene lookup returns CDR1 KGHSH and CDR2 LQKENI. The CDR3 loop spans 13 amino acids.

What was sequenced was peripheral blood. This receptor was obtained from a young man with COVID-19, enrolled during active disease. V and J are TRBV18 and TRBJ1-1; D ambiguous. This CDR3 is CASSPLAGTEAFF. CDR3 coding DNA: TGTGCCAGCTCACCCCTTGCGGGCACTGAAGCTTTCTTT.